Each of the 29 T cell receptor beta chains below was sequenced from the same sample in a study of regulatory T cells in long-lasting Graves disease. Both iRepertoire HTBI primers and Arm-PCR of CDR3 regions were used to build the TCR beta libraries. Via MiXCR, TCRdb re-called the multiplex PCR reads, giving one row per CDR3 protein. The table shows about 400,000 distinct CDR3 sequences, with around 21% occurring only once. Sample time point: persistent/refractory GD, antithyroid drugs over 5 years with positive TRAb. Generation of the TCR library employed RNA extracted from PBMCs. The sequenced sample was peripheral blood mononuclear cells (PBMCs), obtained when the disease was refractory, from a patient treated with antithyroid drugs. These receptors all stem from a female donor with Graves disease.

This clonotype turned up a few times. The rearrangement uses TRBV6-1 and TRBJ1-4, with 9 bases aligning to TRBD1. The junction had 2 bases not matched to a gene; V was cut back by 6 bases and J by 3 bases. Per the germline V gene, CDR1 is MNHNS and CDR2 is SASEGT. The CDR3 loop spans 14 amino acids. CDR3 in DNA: TGTGCCAGCAGACAGGGGGCAGCTAATGAAAAACTGTTTTTT. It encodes CASRQGAANEKLFF.

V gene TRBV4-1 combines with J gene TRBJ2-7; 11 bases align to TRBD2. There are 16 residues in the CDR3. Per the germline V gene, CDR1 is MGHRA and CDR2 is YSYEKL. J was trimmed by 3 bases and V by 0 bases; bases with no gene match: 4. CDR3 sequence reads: CASSQDSSGRYYEQYF. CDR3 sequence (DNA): TGCGCCAGCAGCCAAGATTCTAGCGGGAGGTACTACGAGCAGTACTTC.

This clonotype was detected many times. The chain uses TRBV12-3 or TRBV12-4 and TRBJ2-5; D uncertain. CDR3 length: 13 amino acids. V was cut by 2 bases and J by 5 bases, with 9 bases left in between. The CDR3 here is CASSLNERETQYF. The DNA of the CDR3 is TGTGCCAGCAGTTTAAACGAACGGGAGACCCAGTACTTC.

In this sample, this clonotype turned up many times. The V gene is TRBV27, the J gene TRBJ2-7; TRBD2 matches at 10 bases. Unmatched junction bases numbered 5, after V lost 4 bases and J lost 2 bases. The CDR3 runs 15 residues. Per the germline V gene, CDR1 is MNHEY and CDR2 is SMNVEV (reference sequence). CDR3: CASSSPLAGTYEQYF. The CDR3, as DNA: TGTGCCAGCAGTTCACCACTAGCGGGAACCTACGAGCAGTACTTC.

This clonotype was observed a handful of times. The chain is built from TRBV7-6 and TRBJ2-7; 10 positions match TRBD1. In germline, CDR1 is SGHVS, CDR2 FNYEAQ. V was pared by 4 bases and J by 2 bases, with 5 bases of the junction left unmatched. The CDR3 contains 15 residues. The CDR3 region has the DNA TGTGCCAGCAGCTATGGGACAGGGGCTCCCTACGAGCAGTACTTC. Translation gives CASSYGTGAPYEQYF.

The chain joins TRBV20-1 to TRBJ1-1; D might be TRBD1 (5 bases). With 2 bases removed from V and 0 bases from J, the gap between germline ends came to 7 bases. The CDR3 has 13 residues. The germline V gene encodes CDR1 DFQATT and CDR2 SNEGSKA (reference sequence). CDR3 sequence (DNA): TGCAGTGCTAGAAGCAGGGTGAACACTGAAGCTTTCTTT. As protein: CSARSRVNTEAFF.

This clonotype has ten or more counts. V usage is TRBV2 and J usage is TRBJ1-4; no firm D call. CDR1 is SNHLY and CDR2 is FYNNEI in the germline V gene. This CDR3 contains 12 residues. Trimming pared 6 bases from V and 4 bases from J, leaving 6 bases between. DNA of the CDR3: TGTGCCAGCAGCAGGAATAATGAAAAACTGTTTTTT. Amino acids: CASSRNNEKLFF.

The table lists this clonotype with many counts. The CDR3 loop reads CASSPRLGRGGNTGELFF. The CDR3 coding sequence is TGTGCCAGCAGTCCCCGCTTGGGTAGGGGAGGGAACACCGGGGAGCTGTTTTTT. The V gene is TRBV12-3 or TRBV12-4, the J gene TRBJ2-2, with D perhaps TRBD2 (6 bases). This CDR3 contains 18 residues. The V end was cut by 5 bases, the J end by 1 base, with 20 bases between.

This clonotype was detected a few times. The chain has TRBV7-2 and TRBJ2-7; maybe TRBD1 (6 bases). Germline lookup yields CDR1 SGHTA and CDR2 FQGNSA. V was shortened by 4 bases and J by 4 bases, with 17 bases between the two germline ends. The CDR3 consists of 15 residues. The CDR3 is CASSYRVLGFYEQYF. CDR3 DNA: TGTGCCAGCAGCTACAGGGTTCTGGGTTTTTACGAGCAGTACTTC.

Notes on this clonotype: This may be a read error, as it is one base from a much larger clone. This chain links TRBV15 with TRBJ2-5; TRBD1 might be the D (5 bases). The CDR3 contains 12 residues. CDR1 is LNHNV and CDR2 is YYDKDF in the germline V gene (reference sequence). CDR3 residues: CATRQSQETRYF. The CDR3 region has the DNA TGTGCCACACGACAGTCCCAAGAGACCCGGTACTTC.

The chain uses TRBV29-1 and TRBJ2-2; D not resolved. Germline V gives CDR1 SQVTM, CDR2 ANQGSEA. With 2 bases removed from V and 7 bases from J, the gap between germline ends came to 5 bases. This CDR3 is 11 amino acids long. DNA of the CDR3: TGCAGCGTTGAACGGTACGGGGAGCTGTTTTTT. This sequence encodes CSVERYGELFF.

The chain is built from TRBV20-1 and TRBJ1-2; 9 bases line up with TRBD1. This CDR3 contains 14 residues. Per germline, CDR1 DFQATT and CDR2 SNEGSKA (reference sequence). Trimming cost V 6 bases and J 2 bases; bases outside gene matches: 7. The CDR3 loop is CSAPGQGRNYGYTF. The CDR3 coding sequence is TGCAGTGCACCCGGACAGGGGCGAAACTATGGCTACACCTTC.

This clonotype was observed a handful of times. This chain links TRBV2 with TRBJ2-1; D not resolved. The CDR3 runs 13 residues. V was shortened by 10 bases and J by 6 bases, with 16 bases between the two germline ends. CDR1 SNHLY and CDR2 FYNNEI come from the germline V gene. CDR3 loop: CATGPNVINEQFF. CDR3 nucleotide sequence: TGTGCCACCGGACCCAACGTCATCAATGAGCAGTTCTTC.

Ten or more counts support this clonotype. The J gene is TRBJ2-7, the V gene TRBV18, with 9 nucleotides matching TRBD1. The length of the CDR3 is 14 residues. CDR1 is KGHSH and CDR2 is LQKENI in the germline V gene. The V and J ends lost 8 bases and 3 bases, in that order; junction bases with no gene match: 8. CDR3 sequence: CASSPPGQGYEQYF. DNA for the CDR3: TGTGCCAGCAGCCCCCCGGGACAGGGCTACGAGCAGTACTTC.

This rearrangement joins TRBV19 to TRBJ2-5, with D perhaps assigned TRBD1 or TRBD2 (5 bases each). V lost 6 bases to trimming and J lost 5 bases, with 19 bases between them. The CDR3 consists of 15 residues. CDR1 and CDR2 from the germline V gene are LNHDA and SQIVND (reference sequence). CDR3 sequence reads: CASSEPPPGRETQYF. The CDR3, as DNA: TGTGCCAGTAGCGAACCCCCCCCGGGACGGGAGACCCAGTACTTC.

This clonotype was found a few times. This chain's CDR3 is CSATRQGRYTEAFF. CDR3 DNA sequence: TGCAGTGCAACCCGACAGGGGAGGTACACTGAAGCTTTCTTT. V usage is TRBV20-1 and J usage is TRBJ1-1, with 8 bases aligning to TRBD1. Germline V gives CDR1 DFQATT, CDR2 SNEGSKA (reference sequence). The CDR3 is 14 amino acids. J gave up 3 bases and V 6 bases, and 9 bases lay outside the gene matches.

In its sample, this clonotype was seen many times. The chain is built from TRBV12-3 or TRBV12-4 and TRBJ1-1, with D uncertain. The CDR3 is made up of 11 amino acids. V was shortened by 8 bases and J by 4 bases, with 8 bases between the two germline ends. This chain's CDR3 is CASGLSTEAFF. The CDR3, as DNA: TGTGCCAGCGGACTAAGCACTGAAGCTTTCTTT.

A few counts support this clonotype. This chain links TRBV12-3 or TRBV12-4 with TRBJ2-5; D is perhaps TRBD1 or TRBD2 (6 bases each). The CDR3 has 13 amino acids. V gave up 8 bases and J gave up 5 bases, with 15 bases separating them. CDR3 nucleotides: TGTGCCAGCGCTAGGGGGGCAGAGGAGACCCAGTACTTC. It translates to CASARGAEETQYF.

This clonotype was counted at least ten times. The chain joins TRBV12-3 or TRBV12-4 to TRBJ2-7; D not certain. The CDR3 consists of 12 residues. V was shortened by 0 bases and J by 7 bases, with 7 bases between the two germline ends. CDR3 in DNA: TGTGCCAGCAGTTTAGCGCTCAGGGAGCAGTACTTC. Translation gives CASSLALREQYF.

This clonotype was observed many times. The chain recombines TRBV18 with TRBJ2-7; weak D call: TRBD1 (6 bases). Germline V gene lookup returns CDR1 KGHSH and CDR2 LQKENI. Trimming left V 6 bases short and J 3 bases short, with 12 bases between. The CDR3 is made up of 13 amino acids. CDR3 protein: CASSSDRNYEQYF. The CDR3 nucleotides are TGTGCCAGCTCCTCAGACAGGAACTACGAGCAGTACTTC.

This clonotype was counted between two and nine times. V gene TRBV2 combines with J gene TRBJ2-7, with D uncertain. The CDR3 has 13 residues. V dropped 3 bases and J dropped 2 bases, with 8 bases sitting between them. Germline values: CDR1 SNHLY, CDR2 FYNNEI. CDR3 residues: CASSESAAYEQYF. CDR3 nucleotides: TGTGCCAGCAGTGAGTCTGCCGCCTACGAGCAGTACTTC.

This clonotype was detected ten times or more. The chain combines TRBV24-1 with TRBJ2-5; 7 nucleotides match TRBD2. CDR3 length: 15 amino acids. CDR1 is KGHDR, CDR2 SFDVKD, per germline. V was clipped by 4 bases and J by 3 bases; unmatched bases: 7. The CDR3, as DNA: TGTGCCACCAGTGACCCGAAGCGGGAAGAAGAGACCCAGTACTTC. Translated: CATSDPKREEETQYF.

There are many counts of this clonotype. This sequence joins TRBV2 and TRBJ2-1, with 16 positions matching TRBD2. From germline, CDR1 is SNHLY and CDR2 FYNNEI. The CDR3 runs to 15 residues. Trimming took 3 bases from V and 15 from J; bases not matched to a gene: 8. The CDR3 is CASSDGTSGRAGGFF. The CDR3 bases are TGTGCCAGCAGTGATGGGACTAGCGGGAGGGCCGGCGGGTTCTTC.

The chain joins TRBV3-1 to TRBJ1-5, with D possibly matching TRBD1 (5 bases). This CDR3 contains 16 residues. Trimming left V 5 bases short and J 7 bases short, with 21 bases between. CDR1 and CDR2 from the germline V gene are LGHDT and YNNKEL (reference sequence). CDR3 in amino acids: CASSSGKAGLGQPQHF. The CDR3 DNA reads TGTGCCAGCAGCTCGGGGAAGGCAGGGCTGGGACAGCCCCAGCATTTT.

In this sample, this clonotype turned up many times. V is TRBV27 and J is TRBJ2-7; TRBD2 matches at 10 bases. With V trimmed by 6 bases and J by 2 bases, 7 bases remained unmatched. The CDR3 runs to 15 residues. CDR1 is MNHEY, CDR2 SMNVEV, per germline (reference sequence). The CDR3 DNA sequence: TGTGCCAGCAGCCCCCTAGCGGGAGCACCCTACGAGCAGTACTTC. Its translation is CASSPLAGAPYEQYF.

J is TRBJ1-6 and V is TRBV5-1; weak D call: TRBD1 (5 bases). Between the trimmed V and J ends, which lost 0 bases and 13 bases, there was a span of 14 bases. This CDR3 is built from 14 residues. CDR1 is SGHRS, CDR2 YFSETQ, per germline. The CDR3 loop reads CASSLEHDSPPLHF. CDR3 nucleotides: TGCGCCAGCAGCTTGGAACATGACAGCCCGCCCCTCCACTTT.

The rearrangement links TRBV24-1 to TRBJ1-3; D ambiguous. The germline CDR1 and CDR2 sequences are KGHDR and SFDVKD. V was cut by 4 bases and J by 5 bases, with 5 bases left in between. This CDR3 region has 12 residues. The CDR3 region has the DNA TGTGCCACCAGTGACGGCCGAAACACCATATATTTT. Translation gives CATSDGRNTIYF.

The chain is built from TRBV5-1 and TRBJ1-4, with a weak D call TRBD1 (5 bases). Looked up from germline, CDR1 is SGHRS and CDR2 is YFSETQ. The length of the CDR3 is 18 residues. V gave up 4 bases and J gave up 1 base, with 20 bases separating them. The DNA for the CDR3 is TGCGCCAGCAGCAAAGGACTTCCCCAGAGGGGAACTAATGAAAAACTGTTTTTT. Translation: CASSKGLPQRGTNEKLFF.

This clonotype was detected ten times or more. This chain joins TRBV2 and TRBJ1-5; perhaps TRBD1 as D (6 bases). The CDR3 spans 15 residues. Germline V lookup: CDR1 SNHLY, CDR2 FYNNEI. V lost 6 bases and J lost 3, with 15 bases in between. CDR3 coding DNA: TGTGCCAGCAGCCCGAGGGGGGTAAACAATCAGCCCCAGCATTTT. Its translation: CASSPRGVNNQPQHF.